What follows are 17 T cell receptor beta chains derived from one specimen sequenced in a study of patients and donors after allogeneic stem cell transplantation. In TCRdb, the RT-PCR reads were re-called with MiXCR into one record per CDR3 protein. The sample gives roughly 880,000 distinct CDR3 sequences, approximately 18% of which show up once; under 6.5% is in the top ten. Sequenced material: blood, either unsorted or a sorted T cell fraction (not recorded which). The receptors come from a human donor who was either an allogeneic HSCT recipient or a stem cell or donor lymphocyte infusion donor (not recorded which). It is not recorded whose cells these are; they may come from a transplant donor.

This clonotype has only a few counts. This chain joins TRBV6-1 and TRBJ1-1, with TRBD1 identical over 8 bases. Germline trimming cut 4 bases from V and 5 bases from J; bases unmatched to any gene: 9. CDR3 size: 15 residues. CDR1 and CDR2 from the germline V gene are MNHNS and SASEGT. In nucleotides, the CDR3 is TGTGCCAGCAGTGCCAGGGCAGGGGGCTGGACTGAAGCTTTCTTT. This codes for CASSARAGGWTEAFF.

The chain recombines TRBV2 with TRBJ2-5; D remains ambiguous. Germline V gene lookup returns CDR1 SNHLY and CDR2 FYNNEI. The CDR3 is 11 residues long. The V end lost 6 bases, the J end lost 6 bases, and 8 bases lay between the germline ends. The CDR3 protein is CASSPLKTQYF. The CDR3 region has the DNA TGTGCCAGCAGCCCCTTGAAGACCCAGTACTTC.

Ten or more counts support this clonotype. The CDR3 DNA sequence: TGTGCCAGCAGCCAAGATAGGGGACAGGGGAACACCGGGGAGCTGTTTTTT. As protein: CASSQDRGQGNTGELFF. The chain links TRBV4-2 to TRBJ2-2, with TRBD1 matching 9 bases. CDR1 is LGHNA, CDR2 YNFKEQ, per germline. The CDR3 is 17 residues long. J was trimmed by 1 base and V by 0 bases; bases with no gene match: 3.

CDR3 DNA: TGTGCCACCAGTGTCCGGACAGGGTCTCATATGGGACAGCCCCAGCATTTT. Translated, it gives CATSVRTGSHMGQPQHF. V is TRBV24-1 and J is TRBJ1-5, with 8 bases aligning to TRBD1. CDR3 length: 17 amino acids. Trimming cost V 5 bases and J 7 bases; bases outside gene matches: 15. Germline values: CDR1 KGHDR, CDR2 SFDVKD.

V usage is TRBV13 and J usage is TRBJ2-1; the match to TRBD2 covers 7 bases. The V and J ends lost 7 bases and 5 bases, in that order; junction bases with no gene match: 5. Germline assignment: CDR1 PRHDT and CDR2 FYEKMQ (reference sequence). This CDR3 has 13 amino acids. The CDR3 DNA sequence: TGTGCCAGCACCCAAGGGACTAACAATGAGCAGTTCTTC. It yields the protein CASTQGTNNEQFF.

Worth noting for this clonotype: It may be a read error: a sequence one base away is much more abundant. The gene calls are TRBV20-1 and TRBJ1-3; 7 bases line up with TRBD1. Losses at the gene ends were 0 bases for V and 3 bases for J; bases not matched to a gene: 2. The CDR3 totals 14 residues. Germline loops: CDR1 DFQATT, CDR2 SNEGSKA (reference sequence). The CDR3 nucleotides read TGCAGTGCTAGAGATGGGACAGTTGGAAACACCATATATTTT. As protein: CSARDGTVGNTIYF.

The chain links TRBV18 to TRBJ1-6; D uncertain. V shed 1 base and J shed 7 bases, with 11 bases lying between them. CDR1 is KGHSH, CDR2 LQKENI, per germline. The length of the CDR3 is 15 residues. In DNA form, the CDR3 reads TGTGCCAGCTCACCACTGCACTCTCAGAATTCACCCCTCCACTTT. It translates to CASSPLHSQNSPLHF.

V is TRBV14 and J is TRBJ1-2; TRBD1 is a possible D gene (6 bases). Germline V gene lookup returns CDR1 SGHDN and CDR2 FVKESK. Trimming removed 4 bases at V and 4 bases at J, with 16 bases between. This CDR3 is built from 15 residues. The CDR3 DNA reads TGTGCCAGCAGCCCTATGGGGGGCGCTGGCTATGGCTACACCTTC. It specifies CASSPMGGAGYGYTF.

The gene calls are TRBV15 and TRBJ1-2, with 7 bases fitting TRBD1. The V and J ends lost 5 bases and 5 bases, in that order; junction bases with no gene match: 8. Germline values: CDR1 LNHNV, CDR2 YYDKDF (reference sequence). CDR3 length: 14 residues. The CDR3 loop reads CATSGTGAPYGYTF. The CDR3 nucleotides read TGTGCCACCAGCGGAACAGGGGCCCCGTATGGCTACACCTTC.

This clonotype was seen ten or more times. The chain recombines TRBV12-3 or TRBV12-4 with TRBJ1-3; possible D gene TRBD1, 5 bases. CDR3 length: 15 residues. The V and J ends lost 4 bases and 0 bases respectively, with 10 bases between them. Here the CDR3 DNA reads TGTGCCAGCAGTTATGGGACGCGCTCTGGAAACACCATATATTTT. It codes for CASSYGTRSGNTIYF.

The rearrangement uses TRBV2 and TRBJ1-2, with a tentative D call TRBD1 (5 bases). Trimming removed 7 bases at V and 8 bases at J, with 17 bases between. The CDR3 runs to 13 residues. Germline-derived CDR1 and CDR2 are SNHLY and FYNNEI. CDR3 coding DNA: TGTGCCAGCACGAGGGCAGGGACGGGAGGCTACACCTTC. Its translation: CASTRAGTGGYTF.

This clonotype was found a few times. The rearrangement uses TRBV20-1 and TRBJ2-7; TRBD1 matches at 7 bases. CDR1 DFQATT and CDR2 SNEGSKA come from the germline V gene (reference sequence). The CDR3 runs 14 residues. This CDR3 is CSATEWDRTYEQYF. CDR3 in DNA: TGCAGCGCAACCGAGTGGGACAGAACCTACGAGCAGTACTTC.

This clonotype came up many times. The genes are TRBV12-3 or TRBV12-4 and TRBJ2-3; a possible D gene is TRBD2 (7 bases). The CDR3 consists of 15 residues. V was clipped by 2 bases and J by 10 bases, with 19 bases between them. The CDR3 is CASSLRAGAKEAQYF. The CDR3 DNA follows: TGTGCCAGCAGTTTAAGGGCGGGGGCGAAGGAGGCGCAGTATTTT.

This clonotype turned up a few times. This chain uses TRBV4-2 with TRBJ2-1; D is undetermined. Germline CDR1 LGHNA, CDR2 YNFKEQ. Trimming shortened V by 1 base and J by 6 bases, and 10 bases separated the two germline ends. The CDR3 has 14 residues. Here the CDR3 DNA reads TGTGCCAGCAGCCAAGGGCCCACCCCCAATGAGCAGTTCTTC. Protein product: CASSQGPTPNEQFF.

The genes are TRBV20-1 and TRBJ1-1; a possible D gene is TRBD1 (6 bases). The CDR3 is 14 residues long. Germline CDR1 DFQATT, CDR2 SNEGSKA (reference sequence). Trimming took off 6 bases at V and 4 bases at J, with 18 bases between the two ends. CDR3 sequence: CSAMGHRRFTEAFF. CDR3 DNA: TGCAGTGCCATGGGACACCGTCGATTCACTGAAGCTTTCTTT.

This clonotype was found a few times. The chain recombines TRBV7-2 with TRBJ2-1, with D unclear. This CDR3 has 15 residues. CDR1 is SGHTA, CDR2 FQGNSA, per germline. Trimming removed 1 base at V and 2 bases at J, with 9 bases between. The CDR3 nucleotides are TGTGCCAGCAGCTTAGGATCTACCACCTACAATGAGCAGTTCTTC. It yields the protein CASSLGSTTYNEQFF.

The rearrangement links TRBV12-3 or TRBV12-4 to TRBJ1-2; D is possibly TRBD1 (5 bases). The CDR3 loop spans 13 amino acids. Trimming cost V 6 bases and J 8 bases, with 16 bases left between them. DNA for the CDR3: TGTGCCAGCAGCCCTGAGGGGATTCCGGGCTACACCTTC. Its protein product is CASSPEGIPGYTF.